This T cell receptor beta chain comes out of a study of blood T cell repertoires in COVID-19. Overall study: Donors in the United States, Italy and Spain gave samples during acute or convalescent COVID-19. T cells, B-cell-depleted T cells, or PBMCs supplied cDNA or gDNA.

This clone has at least ten counts. Original analysis: Scientists estimated how many nucleated cells there were by amplifying reference gene primers. This table comes from immunoSEQ multiplex PCR, and its TCRdb copy is limited to in-frame clones, with some not included. That table is the source of V, J and clone size, and D and trimming were worked out from the DNA. The sample includes approximately 130,000 clones, around 80% of them seen just once. Looked up from germline, CDR1 is SGHRS and CDR2 is YFSETQ. With 2 bases clipped from V and 2 bases from J, the junction kept 3 bases outside the gene matches. This CDR3 comprises 15 residues.

The sequenced material came from peripheral blood. The TCR comes from a human donor in a cohort sampled during active COVID-19. The gene calls are TRBV5-1 and TRBJ2-1; TRBD2 agrees at 8 bases. The CDR3 DNA reads TGCGCCAGCAGCTTTGACGGGGGGGCCTACAATGAGCAGTTCTTC. It yields the protein CASSFDGGAYNEQFF.